These T cell receptor beta chains were read from a single sample in a study of T cells in Graves' hyperthyroidism and ophthalmopathy. From the multiplex PCR reads, TCRdb called clonotypes with MiXCR, one entry per CDR3 protein. The table records roughly 500,000 distinct CDR3 sequences, 14% of them present only once. Sequencing used blood. These TCRs come from a woman younger than 45 with Graves' hyperthyroidism that later progressed to Graves' ophthalmopathy. CDR3s include the opening cysteine and the closing phenylalanine or tryptophan. D genes are given only for firm matches. A clone size is listed for some rows: how often the clone was seen (once, few, many), or a class if it is expanded.

j_call d_call v_call clone_size cdr3_aa cdr3_nt
TRBJ1-1 - TRBV7-6 few CASSLAEQPNTEAFF TGTGCCAGCAGCTTAGCGGAACAGCCCAACACTGAAGCTTTCTTT
TRBJ2-2 - TRBV2 many CASSGRTNTGELFF TGTGCCAGCAGTGGACGAACGAACACCGGGGAGCTGTTTTTT
TRBJ2-3 - TRBV6-2/TRBV6-3 - CASSYIATDTQYF TGTGCCAGCAGTTATATAGCCACAGATACGCAGTATTTT
TRBJ2-5 TRBD2 TRBV9 - CASSVAGGLGETQYF TGTGCCAGCAGCGTAGCGGGGGGTTTAGGAGAGACCCAGTACTTC
TRBJ2-2 - TRBV20-1 many CSATVAGKAGELFF TGCAGTGCTACGGTGGCAGGGAAGGCCGGGGAGCTGTTTTTT
TRBJ2-5 - TRBV19 many CASSIWQEETQYF TGTGCCAGTAGTATTTGGCAGGAAGAGACCCAGTACTTC
TRBJ1-5 TRBD1 TRBV7-2 many CASSLAPYRGEGNQPQHF TGTGCCAGCAGCTTAGCCCCATACAGGGGAGAGGGCAATCAGCCCCAGCATTTT
TRBJ2-5 - TRBV2 many CASSVYRQETQYF TGTGCCAGCAGTGTTTACAGGCAAGAGACCCAGTACTTC
TRBJ2-2 - TRBV3-1 few CASRPIGGDARLTGELFF TGTGCCAGCAGACCAATAGGAGGGGATGCGCGGCTCACCGGGGAGCTGTTTTTT
TRBJ2-1 TRBD2 TRBV15 many CATSTGRTSVYNEQFF TGTGCCACCAGCACGGGCCGGACTAGCGTCTACAATGAGCAGTTCTTC
TRBJ2-2 - TRBV3-1 few CASQGLLNTGELFF TGTGCCAGCCAGGGACTGCTGAACACCGGGGAGCTGTTTTTT
TRBJ1-2 TRBD1 TRBV28 many CASSSESTGVQGYTF TGTGCCAGCAGTTCGGAATCCACAGGGGTTCAGGGCTACACCTTC
TRBJ2-7 - TRBV28 many CASSRMDYEQYF TGTGCCAGCAGTAGGATGGATTACGAGCAGTACTTC
TRBJ2-1 TRBD2 TRBV7-3 - CASSSRLAGVNEQFF TGTGCCAGCAGCTCACGGCTAGCGGGAGTCAATGAGCAGTTCTTC
TRBJ2-7 - TRBV6-2/TRBV6-3 few CASSPPFAVSYEQYF TGTGCCAGCAGCCCACCGTTCGCGGTCTCCTACGAGCAGTACTTC
TRBJ2-1 - TRBV6-1 many CASTGRLPSYNEQFF TGTGCCAGCACAGGGAGACTACCTTCCTACAATGAGCAGTTCTTC
TRBJ2-2 - TRBV28 many CASSFGLINTGELFF TGTGCCAGCAGTTTTGGACTGATAAACACCGGGGAGCTGTTTTTT
TRBJ2-1 TRBD2 TRBV12-3/TRBV12-4 few CASSLLGSGLNEQFF TGTGCCAGCAGTTTACTGGGTAGCGGGCTGAATGAGCAGTTCTTC
TRBJ2-7 - TRBV11-3 many CASSFRGPYEQYF TGTGCCAGCAGCTTCAGGGGCCCCTACGAGCAGTACTTC
TRBJ2-1 TRBD2 TRBV12-3/TRBV12-4 few CASSPSERELFF TGTGCCAGCAGCCCCTCGGAGCGGGAACTGTTCTTC
TRBJ1-5 - TRBV19 - CASRSGYSNQPQHF TGTGCCAGTAGATCAGGATATAGCAATCAGCCCCAGCATTTT
TRBJ2-4 - TRBV6-1 many CASTPTVGNIQYF TGTGCCAGCACCCCCACGGTCGGGAACATTCAGTACTTC
TRBJ2-3 - TRBV11-3 many CASRRTNLPDTQYF TGTGCCAGCAGGAGGACAAACCTCCCAGATACGCAGTATTTT
TRBJ2-7 - TRBV7-9 many CASSLLGQGTLYEQYF TGTGCCAGCAGCTTACTCGGGCAGGGAACCTTATACGAGCAGTACTTC
TRBJ1-3 - TRBV2 few CASSEVVGAGNTIYF TGTGCCAGCAGTGAAGTTGTGGGGGCTGGAAACACCATATATTTT
TRBJ2-6 - TRBV3-1 - CASSQLTGGGSGANVLTF TGTGCCAGCAGCCAATTGACCGGAGGGGGCTCTGGGGCCAACGTCCTGACTTTC
TRBJ2-2 TRBD2 TRBV5-5 - CASSSGTSGTFGELFF TGTGCCAGCAGCTCCGGGACTAGCGGGACTTTTGGGGAGCTGTTTTTT
TRBJ1-3 - TRBV4-1 many CASSQEVTLFGNTIYF TGCGCCAGCAGCCAAGAGGTGACGCTTTTCGGAAACACCATATATTTT
TRBJ1-2 - TRBV2 many CASSEDGVYGYTF TGTGCCAGCAGTGAAGACGGAGTCTATGGCTACACCTTC
TRBJ2-5 - TRBV7-9 many CASSPRGPETQYF TGTGCCAGCAGCCCCAGGGGACCGGAGACCCAGTACTTC
TRBJ2-1 TRBD2 TRBV6-6 - CASSYSPGLTSGRAYNEQFF TGTGCCAGCAGTTACTCGCCAGGACTCACTAGCGGGAGGGCCTACAATGAGCAGTTCTTC